These 20 T cell receptor beta chains originate from one sample sequenced in a study of shared clonotypes between healthy human individuals. Libraries were prepared by immunoSEQ multiplex PCR; TCRdb keeps only in-frame clonotypes and omits some of them. The sample includes 2 million to 3 million clones, approximately 94% seen only once; the top ten take around 0.14%. Input material: naive CD4+ T cells sorted from blood. Noted subset: CD45RA+ positively selected. These receptors were collected from a man aged 18-30 years in good health.

This rearrangement joins TRBV6-1 to TRBJ2-7, with 10 bases matching TRBD1. V was clipped by 6 bases and J by 5 bases; unmatched bases: 4. Germline CDR1 reads MNHNS; CDR2 reads SASEGT. This CDR3 spans 13 amino acids. The CDR3 protein is CASRDRGRDEQYF. CDR3 DNA: TGTGCCAGCAGAGACAGGGGGCGCGACGAGCAGTACTTC.

Regarding this clone: This CDR3 is also generated by other DNA sequences in the sample. V and J are TRBV28 and TRBJ2-6, with D unclear. CDR3 length equals 13 residues. Germline-derived CDR1 and CDR2 are MDHEN and SYDVKM. V was pared by 6 bases and J by 0 bases, with 3 bases between. CDR3 sequence: CASRSSGANVLTF. CDR3 bases: TGTGCCAGCAGATCCTCTGGGGCCAACGTCCTGACTTTC.

About this clone itself: Other DNA sequences in the same sample also yield this CDR3. This chain uses TRBV6-1 with TRBJ1-6, with a weak D call TRBD1 (6 bases). The CDR3 contains 14 residues. CDR1 and CDR2 from the germline V gene are MNHNS and SASEGT. V was shortened by 4 bases and J by 3 bases, with 7 bases between the two germline ends. The CDR3 reads CASSGTDYNSPLHF. In nucleotides, the CDR3 is TGTGCCAGCAGTGGGACAGACTATAATTCACCCCTCCACTTT.

This chain links TRBV5-1 with TRBJ2-5, with TRBD1 matching over 12 bases. The CDR3 spans 14 residues. The V and J ends lost 7 bases and 5 bases, in that order; junction bases with no gene match: 6. The germline V gene encodes CDR1 SGHRS and CDR2 YFSETQ. Here the CDR3 reads CASAGQGARETQYF. In DNA form, the CDR3 reads TGCGCCAGCGCGGGACAGGGGGCAAGGGAGACCCAGTACTTC.

The chain recombines TRBV10-3 with TRBJ2-1, with 7 bases lining up with TRBD2. J lost 3 bases, V lost 6 bases, and 8 bases had no gene match. There are 15 residues in the CDR3. Germline CDR1 reads ENHRY; CDR2 reads SYGVKD. The CDR3 region is CAIRFAGESYNEQFF. The CDR3 coding sequence is TGTGCCATCAGGTTTGCGGGAGAGAGCTACAATGAGCAGTTCTTC.

This clone was counted once. The V and J genes are TRBV7-3 and TRBJ2-3; a possible D gene is TRBD2 (6 bases). V lost 0 bases and J 0 bases, leaving 7 bases between the germline ends. The CDR3 spans 15 residues. The germline V gene encodes CDR1 SGHTA and CDR2 FQGTGA. The CDR3 region is CASSLTAGSTDTQYF. The CDR3, as DNA: TGTGCCAGCAGCTTAACGGCGGGGAGCACAGATACGCAGTATTTT.

The rearrangement links TRBV10-3 to TRBJ2-2; 8 nucleotides align to TRBD1. The trim removed 6 bases at V and 4 bases at J, leaving 10 bases unmatched. The CDR3 has 16 amino acids. The germline gives CDR1 ENHRY, CDR2 SYGVKD. In DNA form, the CDR3 reads TGTGCCATCAGCGCTGACAGGGGAAAGGGCACCGGGGAGCTGTTTTTT. Encoded protein: CAISADRGKGTGELFF.

This rearrangement joins TRBV28 to TRBJ2-1, with TRBD2 matching over 16 bases. V trimming: 4 bases; J trimming: 4 bases; junction bases outside the gene matches: 19. CDR3 length equals 22 residues. CDR1 MDHEN and CDR2 SYDVKM come from the germline V gene. CDR3 DNA sequence: TGTGCCAGCAGTTATACCCCCGGGTTGGGGACTAGCGGGGGGGCCGGGTACAATGAGCAGTTCTTC. It yields the protein CASSYTPGLGTSGGAGYNEQFF.

J is TRBJ2-2 and V is TRBV4-3, with 7 bases lining up with TRBD2. V lost 4 bases to trimming and J lost 0 bases; unmatched junction nucleotides: 8. Germline V gene sequence: CDR1 LGHNA, CDR2 YSLEER. The CDR3 sequence is 17 residues long. This chain's CDR3 is CASSRLAGNSNTGELFF. The CDR3 DNA reads TGCGCCAGCAGCCGATTAGCGGGCAATTCGAACACCGGGGAGCTGTTTTTT.

A few counts support this clone. The V and J genes are TRBV29-1 and TRBJ1-1; 7 bases are a match to TRBD1. V shed 8 bases, J shed 6 bases, and the junction held 12 bases outside the gene matches. The germline gives CDR1 SQVTM, CDR2 ANQGSEA. The CDR3 consists of 13 residues. CDR3 sequence reads: CSYAGTGDPEAFF. The CDR3, as DNA: TGCAGCTACGCGGGAACAGGGGACCCTGAAGCTTTCTTT.

The gene calls are TRBV6-5 and TRBJ1-1; D might be TRBD1 (6 bases). Germline loops: CDR1 MNHEY, CDR2 SVGAGI. V lost 5 bases and J lost 8, with 12 bases in between. The CDR3 has 12 residues. The CDR3 bases are TGTGCCAGCAGTCTAGACAGGTACGAAGCTTTCTTT. Translated, it gives CASSLDRYEAFF.

In regard to this clone: The same CDR3 can be traced to other DNA sequences in this sample. CDR3 amino acids: CASSLTTNEKLFF. Written as DNA, the CDR3 is TGTGCCAGCAGTTTGACCACTAATGAAAAACTGTTTTTT. The chain employs TRBV28 and TRBJ1-4; no definite D call. There are 13 residues in the CDR3. The germline CDR1 and CDR2 sequences are MDHEN and SYDVKM. Deletions cut 3 bases from V and 2 bases from J, with 4 bases between.

The chain links TRBV6-6 to TRBJ1-4, with a tentative D call TRBD1 (5 bases). This CDR3 has 15 amino acids. Deletions cut 7 bases from V and 7 bases from J, with 19 bases between. Germline V gene lookup returns CDR1 MNHNY and CDR2 SVGAGI (reference sequence). For the CDR3, the DNA is TGTGCCAGCACCGTAAGGGGCAGTGGAGTTGAAAAACTGTTTTTT. This codes for CASTVRGSGVEKLFF.

J is TRBJ1-1 and V is TRBV6-1, with D perhaps TRBD1 (6 bases). The V gene lost 4 bases and the J gene lost 4 bases, with 16 bases spanning the gap. This CDR3 has 15 residues. The germline CDR1 and CDR2 sequences are MNHNS and SASEGT. CDR3 DNA: TGTGCCAGCAGTGTAAACAGGGTCTACAGCACTGAAGCTTTCTTT. Protein product: CASSVNRVYSTEAFF.

This rearrangement joins TRBV5-1 to TRBJ1-4; D unclear. From germline, CDR1 is SGHRS and CDR2 YFSETQ. The CDR3 is made up of 16 amino acids. The germline V and J ends were trimmed by 1 base and 7 bases, with 17 bases remaining between them. The CDR3: CASSLLGVADGEKLFF. The CDR3 bases are TGCGCCAGCAGCTTGTTAGGTGTCGCGGATGGTGAAAAACTGTTTTTT.

The chain joins TRBV10-3 to TRBJ1-3, with 8 positions matching TRBD1. CDR1 and CDR2 (germline): ENHRY, SYGVKD. Trimming at V came to 5 bases and at J to 0 bases, leaving 9 bases not matched to a gene. CDR3 length: 17 amino acids. In DNA, the CDR3 is TGTGCCATCAGTAGCCGGTCGGGACAGGTCTCTGGAAACACCATATATTTT. Its translation: CAISSRSGQVSGNTIYF.

The rearrangement links TRBV7-3 to TRBJ2-5; D remains unclear. Germline loops: CDR1 SGHTA, CDR2 FQGTGA. Trimming took off 4 bases at V and 0 bases at J, with 6 bases between the two ends. The CDR3 sequence is 13 residues long. The CDR3 nucleotides read TGTGCCAGCAGCTCCCAGTACCAAGAGACCCAGTACTTC. It specifies CASSSQYQETQYF.

This clone was counted once. The rearrangement links TRBV4-1 to TRBJ1-5; D unclear. Germline V gene lookup returns CDR1 MGHRA and CDR2 YSYEKL. V was clipped by 1 base and J by 1 base, with 11 bases between them. This CDR3 contains 16 residues. The CDR3 sequence: CASSQAADGSNQPQHF. In DNA form, the CDR3 reads TGCGCCAGCAGCCAAGCCGCGGACGGGAGCAATCAGCCCCAGCATTTT.

The rearrangement joins TRBV5-4 to TRBJ2-1; D remains ambiguous. The V end lost 0 bases, the J end lost 4 bases, and 5 bases lay between the germline ends. CDR1 and CDR2 (germline): SGHNT, YYREEE (reference sequence). CDR3 length: 13 residues. Here the CDR3 DNA reads TGTGCCAGCAGCTTGGATGGATACAATGAGCAGTTCTTC. This sequence encodes CASSLDGYNEQFF.

This chain links TRBV7-8 with TRBJ2-7; a weak D match, TRBD1 (6 bases). The CDR3 length is 14 residues. Trimming left V 2 bases short and J 6 bases short, with 14 bases between. Germline V gene lookup returns CDR1 SGHVS and CDR2 FQNEAQ. CDR3 in amino acids: CASSLSQGFGEQYF. The CDR3 nucleotides read TGTGCCAGCAGCTTATCGCAGGGGTTTGGCGAGCAGTACTTC.